This T cell receptor beta chain was captured in a study of cytomegalovirus exposure and HLA in healthy donors. Study-wide points: Relative to the approximately 700-donor mean, N-insertions were reportedly fewer in an Asian-associated ancestry cluster in a later analysis. A later analysis found most CMV-associated TCR beta chains apparently HLA-restricted. Across donors, presence/absence analyses took sequencing depth to be roughly uniform.

The PCR used 60 Vbeta and 13 Jbeta primers. The method was immunoSEQ multiplex PCR; TCRdb's version includes in-frame clones alone and lacks a portion of them. The sample carries more than 95,000 clones, roughly 81% recorded once. As to this clone: Its antigen is not known.

The CDR3 consists of 18 residues. CDR1 MGHRA and CDR2 YSYEKL come from the germline V gene. The J segment lost 6 bases and the V segment lost 1 base, leaving 12 bases of the junction unmatched. This chain uses TRBV4-1 with TRBJ2-7; 13 bases align to TRBD2. Source material: PBMCs. This TCR was recovered from a woman under 40 in good health and CMV-seronegative. This chain's CDR3 is CASSQGPTRTSGRGEQYF. As DNA, the CDR3 is TGCGCCAGCAGCCAAGGTCCCACCCGGACTAGCGGGAGAGGCGAGCAGTACTTC.